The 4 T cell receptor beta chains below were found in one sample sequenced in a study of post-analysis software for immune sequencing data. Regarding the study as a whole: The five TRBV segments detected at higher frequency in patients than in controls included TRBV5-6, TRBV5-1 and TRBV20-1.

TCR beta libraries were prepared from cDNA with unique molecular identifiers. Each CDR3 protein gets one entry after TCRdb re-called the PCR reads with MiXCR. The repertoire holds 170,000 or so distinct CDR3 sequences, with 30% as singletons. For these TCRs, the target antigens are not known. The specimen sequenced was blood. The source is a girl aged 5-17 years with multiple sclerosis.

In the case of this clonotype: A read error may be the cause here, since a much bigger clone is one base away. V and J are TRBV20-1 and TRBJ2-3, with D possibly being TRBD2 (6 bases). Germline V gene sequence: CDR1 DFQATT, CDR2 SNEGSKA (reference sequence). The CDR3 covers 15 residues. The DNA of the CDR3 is TGCAGTGCTAGAGACCTGGGAGGAAACACAGATACGCGGTATTTT. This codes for CSARDLGGNTDTRYF.

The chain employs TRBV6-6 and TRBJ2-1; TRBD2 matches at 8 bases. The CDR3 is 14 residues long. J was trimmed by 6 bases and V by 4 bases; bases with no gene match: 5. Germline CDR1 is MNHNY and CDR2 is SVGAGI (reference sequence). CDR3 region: CASSCAGTSNEQFF. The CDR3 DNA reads TGTGCCAGCAGTTGTGCCGGGACTAGCAATGAGCAGTTCTTC.

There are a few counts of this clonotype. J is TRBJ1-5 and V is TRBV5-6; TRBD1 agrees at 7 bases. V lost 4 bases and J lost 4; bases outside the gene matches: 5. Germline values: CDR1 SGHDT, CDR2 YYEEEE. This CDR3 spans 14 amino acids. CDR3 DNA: TGTGCCAGCAGCCCCCGGACAGGTAATCAGCCCCAGCATTTT. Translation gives CASSPRTGNQPQHF.

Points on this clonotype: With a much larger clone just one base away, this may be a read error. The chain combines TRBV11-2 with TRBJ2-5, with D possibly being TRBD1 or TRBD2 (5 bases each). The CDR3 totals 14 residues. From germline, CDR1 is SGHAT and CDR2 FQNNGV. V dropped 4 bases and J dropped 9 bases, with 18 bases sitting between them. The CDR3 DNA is TGTGCCAGCAGCTACCTAGTGGGGACGGGCGCCCAGTACTTC. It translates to CASSYLVGTGAQYF.